This T cell receptor (beta chain) derives from a study of control samples from healthy donors and cancer patients. The data were produced by immunoSEQ multiplex PCR, yet TCRdb's version contains in-frame clones alone and is incomplete. The table shows under 150,000 clones, with about 89% occurring only once. The sequence was obtained from a man aged 25-40 years in good health. The specimen sequenced was blood.

The CDR3 loop is CASGVDSLRRGYTF. The CDR3 DNA follows: TGTGCCAGCGGCGTGGACAGCCTCCGACGTGGCTACACCTTC. This chain links TRBV2 with TRBJ1-2, with a possible D match to TRBD1 (6 bases). Deletions cut 8 bases from V and 7 bases from J, with 20 bases between. The germline V gene has CDR1 SNHLY and CDR2 FYNNEI. The CDR3 contains 14 residues.